This passage covers 13 T cell receptor beta chains from one sample sequenced in a study of blood T cell repertoires in COVID-19. Measured with immunoSEQ multiplex PCR; TCRdb has only the in-frame clones, and not every one. This table holds about 410,000 clones, around 89% found once. Material for sequencing was peripheral blood. The receptors shown here come from a middle-aged woman with COVID-19, enrolled during active disease.

The chain is built from TRBV27 and TRBJ2-2, with unresolved D. The CDR3 runs to 14 residues. Looked up from germline, CDR1 is MNHEY and CDR2 is SMNVEV (reference sequence). The V and J ends lost 5 bases and 0 bases respectively, with 7 bases between them. CDR3 region: CASSRGPNTGELFF. DNA for the CDR3: TGTGCCAGCAGTCGAGGCCCGAACACCGGGGAGCTGTTTTTT.

J is TRBJ1-6 and V is TRBV28; 10 nucleotides agree with TRBD1. Germline CDR1 is MDHEN and CDR2 is SYDVKM. This CDR3 is built from 14 residues. The trim removed 3 bases at V and 9 bases at J, leaving 2 bases unmatched. CDR3 coding DNA: TGTGCCAGCAGTTTGGGACAGGGGATTTCACCCCTCCACTTT. Translation: CASSLGQGISPLHF.

With regard to this clone: The junction and the germline gene differ at one end; a read error may be behind it. The V gene is TRBV27, the J gene TRBJ1-2; 9 nucleotides match TRBD1. The CDR3 runs to 17 residues. Per the germline V gene, CDR1 is MNHEY and CDR2 is SMNVEV (reference sequence). DNA for the CDR3: TGTGCCAGCAGTTTGGGACCGCCCGGACAGGGGAGATACTCCCCGATCTTC. Translating it yields CASSLGPPGQGRYSPIF.

CDR3: CSAGQGMNTEAFF. The CDR3, as DNA: TGCAGCGCGGGACAGGGGATGAACACTGAAGCTTTCTTT. The chain has TRBV29-1 and TRBJ1-1; 10 bases are shared with TRBD1. The CDR3 runs to 13 residues. The V segment lost 7 bases and the J segment 0 bases; nucleotides outside the gene matches: 2. The V gene's germline CDR1 is SQVTM and CDR2 ANQGSEA.

This chain joins TRBV13 and TRBJ1-1; no firm D call. Trimming took off 4 bases at V and 0 bases at J, with 12 bases between the two ends. The CDR3 runs to 15 residues. Germline assignment: CDR1 PRHDT and CDR2 FYEKMQ (reference sequence). This CDR3 reads CASSSPGGLNTEAFF. The CDR3 bases are TGTGCCAGCAGCTCCCCTGGAGGGTTGAACACTGAAGCTTTCTTT.

The CDR3 nucleotides read TGTGCCAGCGGCCGGGGGAGGGGGGACTCCTACGAGCAGTACTTC. Protein product: CASGRGRGDSYEQYF. This rearrangement joins TRBV27 to TRBJ2-7; D may be TRBD2 (7 bases). The CDR3 sequence is 15 residues long. CDR1 is MNHEY, CDR2 SMNVEV, per germline (reference sequence). V was trimmed by 8 bases and J by 0 bases, leaving 17 bases between them.

V gene TRBV28 combines with J gene TRBJ1-2, with D possibly TRBD1 on 5 matching bases. Germline V gene sequence: CDR1 MDHEN, CDR2 SYDVKM. Between the trimmed V and J ends, which lost 7 bases and 3 bases, there was a span of 15 bases. The CDR3 contains 14 residues. The CDR3 DNA sequence: TGTGCCAGCACCAAGACAGCCGGATACTATGGCTACACCTTC. Translating gives CASTKTAGYYGYTF.

V and J are TRBV6-5 and TRBJ1-4; 7 bases are shared with TRBD1. The CDR3 has 14 amino acids. V lost 6 bases and J lost 5; bases outside the gene matches: 6. Per the germline V gene, CDR1 is MNHEY and CDR2 is SVGAGI. This CDR3 is CASRTGAENEKLFF. The CDR3 region has the DNA TGTGCCAGCAGAACAGGGGCAGAGAATGAAAAACTGTTTTTT.

The count of this clone is one. The chain carries TRBV12-5 and TRBJ2-1; TRBD1 aligns across 10 bases. Trimming took 2 bases from V and 6 from J; bases not matched to a gene: 7. The CDR3 covers 16 residues. Germline V gene sequence: CDR1 LGHNT, CDR2 FRNRAP. The CDR3 sequence: CASGLPGQGSRNEQFF. In DNA form, the CDR3 reads TGTGCTAGTGGTTTGCCGGGACAGGGGTCCCGCAATGAGCAGTTCTTC.

The rearrangement joins TRBV4-3 to TRBJ2-5; TRBD1 agrees at 8 bases. The CDR3 covers 16 residues. J gave up 4 bases and V 0 bases, and 7 bases lay outside the gene matches. The germline gives CDR1 LGHNA, CDR2 YSLEER. CDR3 sequence (DNA): TGCGCCAGCAGCCAAGAGAGGCAGGGGGCGCGAGAGACCCAGTACTTC. It encodes CASSQERQGARETQYF.

The chain employs TRBV5-5 and TRBJ2-7; D is possibly TRBD1 (5 bases). Trimming stripped 0 bases from V and 3 bases from J, with 7 bases between. The CDR3 has 13 residues. Germline V CDR1 and CDR2: SGHKS, YYEKEE (reference sequence). This chain's CDR3 is CASSLGQIYEQYF. The CDR3 coding sequence is TGTGCCAGCAGCTTGGGACAGATCTACGAGCAGTACTTC. Complete variable domain (other parts from reference TRBV5-5 and TRBJ2-7): DAGVTQSPTHLIKTRGQQVTLRCSPISGHKSVSWYQQVLGQGPQFIFQYYEKEERGRGNFPDRFSARQFPNYSSELNVNALLLGDSALYLCASSLGQIYEQYFGPGTRLTVT.

The V gene is TRBV12-3 or TRBV12-4, the J gene TRBJ2-7, with TRBD2 matching over 8 bases. This CDR3 has 12 residues. Trimming cost V 6 bases and J 6 bases; bases outside gene matches: 4. In DNA form, the CDR3 reads TGTGCCAGCAGGAGCGGGAGACGCGAGCAGTACTTC. Translated: CASRSGRREQYF.

This clone was seen a single time. The chain combines TRBV6-5 with TRBJ2-3; possibly TRBD1 for D (6 bases). The CDR3 sequence is 15 residues long. CDR1 is MNHEY and CDR2 is SVGAGI in the germline V gene. The V end lost 4 bases, the J end lost 1 base, and 12 bases lay between the germline ends. The CDR3 region has the DNA TGTGCCAGCAGTTCGACAGGTGAGGGCACAGATACGCAGTATTTT. Residues: CASSSTGEGTDTQYF.